The 5 T cell receptor beta chains listed next were all sequenced from one sample in a study of control samples from healthy donors and cancer patients. TCRdb keeps only in-frame clones here, not all; method: immunoSEQ multiplex PCR. The table shows about 160,000 clones, with 90% to 95% occurring only once. Material: PBMCs. The receptor source for this set is a man aged 55 to 70 with colorectal cancer.

This clone was seen a few times. The genes are TRBV27 and TRBJ1-1; TRBD1 matches 8 bases. With 6 bases clipped from V and 5 bases from J, the junction kept 5 bases outside the gene matches. CDR1 is MNHEY and CDR2 is SMNVEV in the germline V gene (reference sequence). The CDR3 consists of 13 residues. The CDR3 DNA reads TGTGCCAGCAGGACAGGGGTGGTAACTGAAGCTTTCTTT. It encodes CASRTGVVTEAFF.

This rearrangement joins TRBV27 to TRBJ1-2; TRBD1 aligns across 10 bases. After removal of 6 bases from V and 4 bases from J, the junction contained 11 bases not matched to a gene. The length of the CDR3 is 16 residues. In germline, CDR1 is MNHEY, CDR2 SMNVEV (reference sequence). Here the CDR3 reads CASSRRQGALGYGYTF. In DNA, the CDR3 is TGTGCCAGCAGCCGTCGACAGGGGGCCTTAGGCTATGGCTACACCTTC.

J is TRBJ1-1 and V is TRBV10-3, with a possible D match to TRBD1 (5 bases). The CDR3 loop spans 15 amino acids. Germline CDR1 ENHRY, CDR2 SYGVKD. Trimming cost V 3 bases and J 0 bases, with 11 bases left between them. This chain's CDR3 is CAISDWGTMNTEAFF. The CDR3 nucleotides are TGTGCCATCAGTGATTGGGGCACGATGAACACTGAAGCTTTCTTT.

The chain uses TRBV5-1 and TRBJ2-1; D is possibly TRBD1 (6 bases). With 0 bases removed from V and 4 bases from J, the gap between germline ends came to 8 bases. The CDR3 contains 14 residues. The germline V gene encodes CDR1 SGHRS and CDR2 YFSETQ. Written as DNA, the CDR3 is TGCGCCAGCAGCTTGGGGACAGTTTACAATGAGCAGTTCTTC. Encoded protein: CASSLGTVYNEQFF.

The chain links TRBV25-1 to TRBJ2-7; D is unresolved. V was pared by 6 bases and J by 0 bases, with 15 bases between. This CDR3 has 15 residues. Germline V lookup: CDR1 MGHDK, CDR2 SYGVNS. CDR3 coding DNA: TGTGCCAGCAGGGGGAACACCGGCACCTCCTACGAGCAGTACTTC. Translating it yields CASRGNTGTSYEQYF.